A selection of T cell receptor beta chains follows, all from one sample in a study of beta chain features in type 1 diabetes. Clones were sequenced by immunoSEQ multiplex PCR, and TCRdb holds only the in-frame ones, with some missing. Of 250,000 to 350,000 clones in the sample, about 14% are singletons; the top ten hold about 6.7%. Sample: central memory CD4+ T cells from blood. The source is a man aged 25-45 years in good health. Each CDR3 is given without its conserved first and last residue. A D gene is named only where the DNA matches it firmly.

J gene | V gene | D gene | CDR3 protein
TRBJ1-2 | TRBV29-1 | TRBD1 | SVLGGAERYGYT
TRBJ2-1 | TRBV5-4 | NA | ASSLGTEPYNEQF
TRBJ2-5 | TRBV27 | TRBD2 | ASSRAGVPETQY
TRBJ1-1 | TRBV5-6 | NA | ASSFQITTENTEAF
TRBJ1-6 | TRBV9 | NA | ASSENGINSPLH
TRBJ2-4 | TRBV5-6 | TRBD1 | ASSSLQGAVNIQY
TRBJ2-1 | TRBV7-2 | NA | ASSLGRDNEQF
TRBJ1-2 | TRBV6-4 | NA | ASSPGRIGYGYT
TRBJ2-7 | TRBV7-2 | NA | ASSGPGPRSY
TRBJ2-2 | TRBV7-7 | NA | ASSFRPSGPQTGELF
TRBJ2-5 | TRBV7-8 | NA | ASSLHLGRTGETQY
TRBJ1-1 | TRBV30 | NA | ACRSPNTEAF
TRBJ2-3 | TRBV18 | NA | ASSPNVDTQY
TRBJ1-1 | TRBV6-5 | NA | ASTDTRGRTEAF
TRBJ2-2 | TRBV21-1 | NA | ASSLEGWPGELF
TRBJ1-4 | TRBV5-6 | TRBD1 | ASSLAGQGEEKLF
TRBJ2-3 | TRBV29-1 | TRBD2 | SVAIAGGRDTQY
TRBJ2-1 | TRBV30 | TRBD2 | AWSVGTSSGEEQF
TRBJ2-5 | TRBV5-6 | NA | ASSSRVGYQETQY
TRBJ1-1 | TRBV5-1 | NA | ASSSRPPGRNTEAF
TRBJ2-3 | TRBV15 | NA | ATSRDIEGLTQY
TRBJ2-2 | TRBV5-1 | TRBD1 | ASRRGTGDTGELF
TRBJ2-7 | TRBV4-3 | NA | ASSQEGAPSYEQY
TRBJ1-6 | TRBV7-6 | NA | ASSFGQRNSPLH
TRBJ2-3 | TRBV4-1 | TRBD2 | ASSQGAGGPPSTDTQY
TRBJ1-1 | TRBV27 | TRBD1 | ASSLQGVGTEAF
TRBJ1-3 | TRBV4-2 | NA | ASSQDTVSSGNTIY
TRBJ2-4 | TRBV7-2 | NA | ASSPGRQSAKNIQY
TRBJ2-5 | TRBV7-2 | NA | ASEGFRVSRAQY
TRBJ2-5 | TRBV14 | NA | ASSQRDWKETQY
TRBJ1-2 | TRBV5-4 | TRBD1 | ASSLDFRGPWGYT